The subject of this entry is one TCR beta chain. The table lists this clone with many counts. Its antigen is currently not known. The record has no base qualities; no much larger clone is one base away. The receptor library was made with PCR. Sequencing used an Illumina HiSeq 4000. The TCR beta-chain CDR3 region of each patient was profiled by high-throughput sequencing. Processing in the source paper ran as follows. The researchers built a classifier to tell apart papillary thyroid cancer patients with distant metastasis, based on CDR3 differences among clinicopathological groups. To measure repertoire diversity the researchers used the Shannon index, while the Morisita-Horn index served to gauge how similar the tumor and blood repertoires were. TCRdb trimmed the raw reads at Q25, called clones with MiXCR and kept productive beta chains. TCRdb, rather than the study authors, made the V and J calls. The sample table records tens of thousands of clones; over 9.5% of these occur just once. Together, the top ten hold roughly 25% of the sample.

The data belong to a study of metastatic and nonmetastatic thyroid tumors (dated by TCRdb to 2018 to 2020). Broadly, across the study: The researchers compared repertoires between peripheral blood samples and tumor or nodule tissue samples from patients with malignant or benign thyroid disease. Study-wide findings and limitations: TCR beta diversity was reported as significantly higher in malignant tumors than in benign nodules, in both blood and tumor samples.

Before undergoing thyroid surgery, none of the patients had been given any kind of treatment. Patient clinical samples collected from the early 2010s to the late 2010s were retrospectively analysed using T-cell receptor beta sequencing. Trimming at the junction amounts to 4 bases on V and 2 bases on J, and the germline ends lie 15 bases apart. Reading from cysteine to phenylalanine, the CDR3 counts 17 amino acids. Solely the CDR3 DNA is kept, with 51 bases framed from the first base. CDR1 and CDR2 were assigned from the germline V gene as MDHEN and SYDVKM. This receptor was identified in a female donor with papillary thyroid cancer or a benign thyroid nodule (not recorded which). Some clones in this sample may be carry-over from other donors' samples. The sample consisted of blood. In this chain, TRBV28 is recombined with TRBJ1-6; TRBD1 is possibly the D segment (6 matching bases). The DNA sequence reads TGTGCCAGCAGTTCCAGGTGGGGGACACCCTATAATTCACCCCTCCACTTT. Its amino acids are CASSSRWGTPYNSPLHF.